The 9 T cell receptor beta chains given below trace back to one sample, sequenced in a study of shared clonotypes between healthy human individuals. CD45RO-negative CD8 cells positively selected for CCR7 made up the naive population, which excluded terminally differentiated effector memory CD45RA+ cells. TCRdb's copy holds only in-frame clones and misses some; the assay was immunoSEQ multiplex PCR. The table shows about 2 million clones, with just under 95% occurring only once. Material for sequencing was naive CD8+ T cells sorted from blood. The receptors shown here come from a man between 18 and 35 years old in good health.

The J gene is TRBJ2-6, the V gene TRBV28; D may correspond to TRBD1 or TRBD2 (5 bases each). V shed 10 bases and J shed 0 bases, with 16 bases lying between them. Germline V gene lookup returns CDR1 MDHEN and CDR2 SYDVKM. CDR3 length: 16 residues. The CDR3 sequence: CATAGTLDSGANVLTF. The CDR3, as DNA: TGTGCCACCGCCGGGACGCTGGACTCTGGGGCCAACGTCCTGACTTTC.

This chain joins TRBV10-2 and TRBJ2-7, with 8 positions matching TRBD2. Germline V gives CDR1 WSHSY, CDR2 SAAADI. J gave up 0 bases and V 3 bases, and 7 bases lay outside the gene matches. The CDR3 is made up of 16 amino acids. The CDR3 region is CASSEGAGAISYEQYF. CDR3 nucleotide sequence: TGCGCCAGCAGTGAAGGAGCGGGGGCTATCTCCTACGAGCAGTACTTC.

With regard to this clone: Other DNA sequences in this sample translate to the same CDR3. The gene calls are TRBV27 and TRBJ2-7; tentative D call: TRBD2 (5 bases). Germline CDR1 MNHEY, CDR2 SMNVEV (reference sequence). V gave up 2 bases and J gave up 1 base, with 6 bases separating them. This CDR3 region has 13 residues. Here the CDR3 reads CASSLRGSYEQYF. The CDR3 nucleotides read TGTGCCAGCAGTTTACGGGGATCCTACGAGCAGTACTTC.

This clone was counted a single time. The V gene is TRBV5-6, the J gene TRBJ2-7; tentatively, D is TRBD2 (5 bases). This CDR3 spans 15 amino acids. The V end lost 0 bases, the J end lost 0 bases, and 10 bases lay between the germline ends. CDR1 and CDR2 (germline): SGHDT, YYEEEE. For the CDR3, the DNA is TGTGCCAGCAGCTTGGGGTCGGGGAACTCCTACGAGCAGTACTTC. Protein sequence: CASSLGSGNSYEQYF. The whole variable domain, filled in from reference TRBV5-6 and TRBJ2-7, reads DAGVTQSPTHLIKTRGQQVTLRCSPKSGHDTVSWYQQALGQGPQFIFQYYEEEERQRGNFPDRFSGHQFPNYSSELNVNALLLGDSALYLCASSLGSGNSYEQYFGPGTRLTVT.

The chain has TRBV4-3 and TRBJ2-7; D unresolved. CDR3 length: 12 amino acids. The germline V gene has CDR1 LGHNA and CDR2 YSLEER. Trimming took off 0 bases at V and 3 bases at J, with 3 bases between the two ends. The CDR3 DNA is TGCGCCAGCAGCCAAGATCTCTACGAGCAGTACTTC. Protein sequence: CASSQDLYEQYF.

This chain connects TRBV30 to TRBJ1-1; TRBD1 might be the D (5 bases). CDR3 length equals 12 residues. The germline V gene has CDR1 GTSNPN and CDR2 SVGIG (reference sequence). Trimming stripped 3 bases from V and 5 bases from J, with 10 bases between. CDR3 DNA: TGTGCCTGGAGGGTGGAGGGGACTGAAGCTTTCTTT. Translation gives CAWRVEGTEAFF.

This chain uses TRBV5-4 with TRBJ2-1; D not certain. From germline, CDR1 is SGHNT and CDR2 YYREEE (reference sequence). V was pared by 0 bases and J by 9 bases, with 7 bases between. The CDR3 is 12 amino acids. The CDR3 is CASSLGSSEQFF. The CDR3 DNA reads TGTGCCAGCAGCTTGGGGTCGAGTGAGCAGTTCTTC.

The rearrangement uses TRBV7-9 and TRBJ1-2, with TRBD1 matching 10 bases. The CDR3 has 16 residues. CDR1 is SEHNR, CDR2 FQNEAQ, per germline (reference sequence). The V and J ends lost 0 bases and 5 bases, in that order; junction bases with no gene match: 6. Here the CDR3 reads CASSLAGTGDTYGYTF. CDR3 sequence (DNA): TGTGCCAGCAGCTTAGCCGGGACAGGGGATACTTATGGCTACACCTTC.

Concerning this clone itself: Distinct nucleotide sequences in the sample also encode this CDR3. The gene calls are TRBV6-5 and TRBJ1-1, with D maybe TRBD1 (5 bases). This CDR3 spans 15 amino acids. V dropped 2 bases and J dropped 0 bases, with 10 bases sitting between them. In germline, CDR1 is MNHEY, CDR2 SVGAGI. The CDR3 DNA reads TGTGCCAGCAGTTACCGAGAGGGGATGAACACTGAAGCTTTCTTT. It codes for CASSYREGMNTEAFF.